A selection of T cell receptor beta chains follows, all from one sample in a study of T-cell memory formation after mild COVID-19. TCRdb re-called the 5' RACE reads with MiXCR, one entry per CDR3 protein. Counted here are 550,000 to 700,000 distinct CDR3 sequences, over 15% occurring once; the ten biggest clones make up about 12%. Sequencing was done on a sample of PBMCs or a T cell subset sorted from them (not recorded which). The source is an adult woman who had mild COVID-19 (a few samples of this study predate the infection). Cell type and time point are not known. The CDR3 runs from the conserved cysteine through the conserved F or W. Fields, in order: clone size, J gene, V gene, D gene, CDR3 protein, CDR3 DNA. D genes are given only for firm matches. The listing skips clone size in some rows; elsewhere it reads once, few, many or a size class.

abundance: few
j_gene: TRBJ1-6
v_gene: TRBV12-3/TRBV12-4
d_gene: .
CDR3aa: CASSFSGSGTPLHF
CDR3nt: TGTGCCAGCAGTTTTTCGGGGTCCGGGACACCCCTCCACTTT

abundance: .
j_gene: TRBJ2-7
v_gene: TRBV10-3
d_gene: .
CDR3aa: CAISRDKFSYEQYF
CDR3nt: TGTGCCATCAGCCGGGACAAATTTTCCTACGAGCAGTACTTC

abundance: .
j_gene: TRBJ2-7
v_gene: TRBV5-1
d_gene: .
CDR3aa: CASKSNGEPSYEQYF
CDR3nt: TGCGCCAGCAAGAGTAACGGGGAACCCTCCTACGAGCAGTACTTC

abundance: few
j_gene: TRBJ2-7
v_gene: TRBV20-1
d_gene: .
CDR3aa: CSASPLTGGLGEQYF
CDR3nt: TGCAGTGCTAGTCCGTTGACAGGCGGGCTAGGCGAGCAGTACTTC

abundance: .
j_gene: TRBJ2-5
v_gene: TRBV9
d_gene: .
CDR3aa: CASSSNPGRGETQYF
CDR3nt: TGTGCCAGCAGTTCCAATCCGGGACGAGGGGAGACCCAGTACTTC

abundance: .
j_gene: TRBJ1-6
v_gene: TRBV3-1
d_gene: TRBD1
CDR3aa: CASSRHRGAYSPLHF
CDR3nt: TGTGCCAGCAGTCGTCACAGGGGGGCTTATTCACCCCTCCACTTT

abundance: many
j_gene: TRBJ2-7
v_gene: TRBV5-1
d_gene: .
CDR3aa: CASSLTGIRYEQYF
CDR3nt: TGCGCCAGCAGCTTGACGGGTATTCGCTACGAGCAGTACTTC

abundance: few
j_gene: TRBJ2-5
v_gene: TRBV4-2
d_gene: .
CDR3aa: CASSQEESGETQYF
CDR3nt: TGTGCCAGCAGCCAAGAGGAATCGGGAGAGACCCAGTACTTC

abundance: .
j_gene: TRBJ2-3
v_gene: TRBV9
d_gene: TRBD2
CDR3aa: CASSVSGGDTDTQYF
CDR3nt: TGTGCCAGCAGCGTTAGCGGGGGAGACACAGATACGCAGTATTTT

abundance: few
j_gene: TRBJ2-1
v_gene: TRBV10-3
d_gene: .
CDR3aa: CAISDPRTYNEQFF
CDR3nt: TGTGCCATCAGTGACCCCCGGACCTACAATGAGCAGTTCTTC

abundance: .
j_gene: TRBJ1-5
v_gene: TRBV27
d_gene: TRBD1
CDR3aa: CASSLSGQANNQPQHF
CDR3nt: TGTGCCAGCAGTTTATCTGGACAGGCCAACAATCAGCCCCAGCATTTT

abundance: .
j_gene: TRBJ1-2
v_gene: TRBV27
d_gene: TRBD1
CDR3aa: CASSPIGGLYYGYTF
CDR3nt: TGTGCCAGCAGCCCGATAGGGGGCCTATACTATGGCTACACCTTC

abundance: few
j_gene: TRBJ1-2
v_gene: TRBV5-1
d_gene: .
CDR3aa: CASSNTTGNYGYTF
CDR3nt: TGCGCCAGCAGCAACACGACAGGAAACTATGGCTACACCTTC

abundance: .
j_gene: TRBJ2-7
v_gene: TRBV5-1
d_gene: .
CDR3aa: CASSLSPREQYF
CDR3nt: TGCGCCAGCAGCTTAAGCCCTCGCGAGCAGTACTTC

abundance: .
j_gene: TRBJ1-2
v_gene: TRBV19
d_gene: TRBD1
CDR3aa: CASRDREDYGYTF
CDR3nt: TGTGCCAGTAGGGACAGGGAAGACTATGGCTACACCTTC

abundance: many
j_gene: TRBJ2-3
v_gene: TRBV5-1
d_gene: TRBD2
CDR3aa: CASSLTSGSSDTQYF
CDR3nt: TGCGCCAGCAGCTTGACTAGCGGGAGCTCAGATACGCAGTATTTT

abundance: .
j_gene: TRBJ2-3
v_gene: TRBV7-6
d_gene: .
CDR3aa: CASSFHGATDTQYF
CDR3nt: TGTGCCAGCAGCTTTCATGGGGCCACAGATACGCAGTATTTT

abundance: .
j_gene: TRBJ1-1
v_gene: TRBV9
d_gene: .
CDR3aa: CASSAGRLPTEAFF
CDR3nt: TGTGCCAGCAGCGCGGGACGGCTCCCCACTGAAGCTTTCTTT

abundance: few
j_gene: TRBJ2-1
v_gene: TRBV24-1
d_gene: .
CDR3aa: CATRNYNEQFF
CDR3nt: TGTGCCACCAGAAACTACAATGAGCAGTTCTTC

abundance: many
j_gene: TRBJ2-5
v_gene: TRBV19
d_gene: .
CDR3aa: CASSISAGPQETQYF
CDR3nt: TGTGCCAGTAGTATCTCGGCAGGGCCCCAAGAGACCCAGTACTTC

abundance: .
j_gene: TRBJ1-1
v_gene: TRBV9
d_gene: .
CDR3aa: CASSVVRGYTEAFF
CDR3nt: TGTGCCAGCAGCGTAGTCCGGGGGTACACTGAAGCTTTCTTT

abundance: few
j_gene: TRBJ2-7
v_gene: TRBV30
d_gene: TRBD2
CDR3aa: CAWSGGYDEQYF
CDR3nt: TGTGCCTGGAGCGGGGGGTACGACGAGCAGTACTTC

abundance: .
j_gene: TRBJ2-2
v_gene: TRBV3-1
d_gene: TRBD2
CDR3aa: CASSQDWASGSIGELFF
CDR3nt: TGTGCCAGCAGCCAAGATTGGGCTAGCGGGAGTATCGGGGAGCTGTTTTTT

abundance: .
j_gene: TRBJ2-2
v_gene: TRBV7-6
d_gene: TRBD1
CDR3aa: CASSQVAGTGKAGELFF
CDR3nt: TGTGCCAGCTCCCAAGTCGCCGGGACAGGGAAGGCCGGGGAGCTGTTTTTT

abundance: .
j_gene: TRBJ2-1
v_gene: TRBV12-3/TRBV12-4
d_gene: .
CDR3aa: CASSLGLTDNEQFF
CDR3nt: TGTGCCAGCAGTTTAGGACTAACCGACAATGAGCAGTTCTTC

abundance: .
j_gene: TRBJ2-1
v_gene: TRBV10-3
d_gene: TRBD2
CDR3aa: CATGLAGGPGQFF
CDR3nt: TGTGCCACGGGACTAGCGGGAGGGCCCGGGCAGTTCTTC

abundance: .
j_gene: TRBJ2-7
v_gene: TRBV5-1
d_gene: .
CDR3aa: CASSSSQSGEQYF
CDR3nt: TGCGCCAGCAGCTCCTCTCAAAGCGGCGAGCAGTACTTC